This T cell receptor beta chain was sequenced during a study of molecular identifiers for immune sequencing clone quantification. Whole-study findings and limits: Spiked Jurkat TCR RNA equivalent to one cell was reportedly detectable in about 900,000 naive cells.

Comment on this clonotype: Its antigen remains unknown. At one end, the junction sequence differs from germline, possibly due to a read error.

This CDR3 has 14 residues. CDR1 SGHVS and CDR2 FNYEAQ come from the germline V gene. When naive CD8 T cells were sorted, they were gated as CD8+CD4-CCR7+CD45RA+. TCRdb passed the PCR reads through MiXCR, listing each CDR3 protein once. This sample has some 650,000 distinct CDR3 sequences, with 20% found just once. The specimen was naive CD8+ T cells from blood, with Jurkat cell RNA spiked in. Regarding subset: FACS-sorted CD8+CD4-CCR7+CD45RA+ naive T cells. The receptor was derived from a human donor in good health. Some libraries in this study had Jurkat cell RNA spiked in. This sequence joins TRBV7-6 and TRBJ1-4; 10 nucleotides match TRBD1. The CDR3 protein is CARSPDRGNEKLFF. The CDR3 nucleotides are TGTGCCCGCAGCCCGGACAGGGGGAATGAAAAACTGTTTTTT.